This T cell receptor (beta chain) was sequenced for a study of T cell responses to AZD1222 COVID-19 vaccine. Findings of the study overall: Spike-specific TCR breadth and depth were elevated following two AZD1222 doses.

Doses given second, at about 4 or about 12 weeks, were pooled. Some clones are missing from TCRdb's copy, which holds only in-frame ones; the method was immunoSEQ multiplex PCR. In the table there are under 150,000 clones, approximately 92% of which are singletons. Losses at the gene ends were 6 bases for V and 0 bases for J; bases not matched to a gene: 5. CDR1 and CDR2 (germline): SGHTA, FQGNSA. This CDR3 region has 16 residues. With respect to this clone: Its antigen is undetermined.

This TCR came from an adult who received the AZD1222 COVID-19 vaccine. The chain has TRBV7-2 and TRBJ2-1; the match to TRBD2 covers 10 bases. Sequencing was performed on peripheral blood, taken 28 days after the second AZD1222 dose. The CDR3 here is CASRVSSGGSYNEQFF. In DNA form, the CDR3 reads TGTGCCAGCAGGGTATCTAGCGGGGGCTCCTACAATGAGCAGTTCTTC.